These 28 T cell receptor beta chains were sequenced from one sample in a study of blood T cells in healthy people across ages. The authors ran a second PCR of roughly 6 to 12 cycles using a sample-barcoded 5' primer and a J-beta primer mix. Each CDR3 protein gets one entry after TCRdb re-called the 5' RACE reads with MiXCR. The data contain approximately 1.5 million distinct CDR3 sequences, approximately 39% of them singletons. The sample was blood. All receptors come from a woman between 18 and 29 years old in good health.

The gene calls are TRBV20-1 and TRBJ2-7, with D unresolved. The CDR3 has 13 amino acids. The germline V gene has CDR1 DFQATT and CDR2 SNEGSKA (reference sequence). Deletions cut 0 bases from V and 3 bases from J, with 9 bases between. The DNA of the CDR3 is TGCAGTGCTAGAGAAGGGCAAGACTACGAGCAGTACTTC. This gives the protein CSAREGQDYEQYF.

CDR3 nucleotides: TGTGCCTGGAGACGAGGAACCAACGTCCTGACTTTC. It translates to CAWRRGTNVLTF. V is TRBV30 and J is TRBJ2-6; D unresolved. Trimming took off 3 bases at V and 8 bases at J, with 8 bases between the two ends. CDR3 length: 12 residues. The germline CDR1 and CDR2 sequences are GTSNPN and SVGIG (reference sequence).

The chain is built from TRBV20-1 and TRBJ1-5, with D tentatively TRBD1 (6 bases). This CDR3 comprises 14 residues. V was pared by 5 bases and J by 6 bases, with 17 bases between. CDR1 and CDR2 (germline): DFQATT, SNEGSKA (reference sequence). The CDR3 is CSAREGGASQPQHF. As DNA, the CDR3 is TGCAGTGCTCGCGAGGGGGGGGCTAGTCAGCCCCAGCATTTT.

The rearrangement links TRBV2 to TRBJ1-1, with 8 bases fitting TRBD1. CDR1 and CDR2 (germline): SNHLY, FYNNEI. CDR3 length: 14 residues. V shed 8 bases and J 0 bases; nucleotides not matched to a gene: 5. CDR3 nucleotides: TGTGCCAGCGATAGGGACAGGATGAACACTGAAGCTTTCTTT. Its protein product is CASDRDRMNTEAFF.

The V gene is TRBV24-1, the J gene TRBJ2-2; D uncertain. The germline gives CDR1 KGHDR, CDR2 SFDVKD. This CDR3 is built from 15 residues. Trimming removed 4 bases from V and 3 bases from J, with 11 bases in between. CDR3 region: CATSDVQTDTGELFF. In nucleotides, the CDR3 is TGTGCCACCAGTGACGTCCAGACGGACACCGGGGAGCTGTTTTTT.

The chain carries TRBV10-3 and TRBJ1-1; 8 bases line up with TRBD1. Germline V gene lookup returns CDR1 ENHRY and CDR2 SYGVKD. Unmatched junction bases numbered 5, after V lost 6 bases and J lost 2 bases. The CDR3 is 14 residues long. The CDR3 is CAISLTGVNTEAFF. CDR3 DNA sequence: TGTGCCATCAGCCTGACAGGGGTTAACACTGAAGCTTTCTTT.

The chain joins TRBV14 to TRBJ2-5; unclear D gene. Trimming took 2 bases from V and 11 from J, leaving 15 bases between them. In germline, CDR1 is SGHDN, CDR2 FVKESK. The CDR3 consists of 13 residues. The DNA for the CDR3 is TGTGCCAGCAGCCAAATGAGTCTATATGAGCAGTACTTC. Residues: CASSQMSLYEQYF.

The chain uses TRBV4-2 and TRBJ2-1; 7 nucleotides agree with TRBD2. Germline CDR1 LGHNA, CDR2 YNFKEQ. CDR3 length: 16 residues. The J segment lost 3 bases and the V segment lost 0 bases, leaving 5 bases of the junction unmatched. CDR3 coding DNA: TGTGCCAGCAGCCAAGATGGGGCGGGAGTCTACAATGAGCAGTTCTTC. Translated, it gives CASSQDGAGVYNEQFF.

About this clonotype itself: At one boundary the junction diverges from the germline segment, which might be a read error. V is TRBV5-1 and J is TRBJ1-4; a possible D gene is TRBD1 (6 bases). The CDR3 totals 14 residues. Germline lookup yields CDR1 SGHRS and CDR2 YFSETQ. The CDR3 reads CASSEGGTNEELFF. CDR3 DNA: TGCGCCAGCAGTGAGGGGGGTACTAATGAAGAACTGTTTTTT.

V usage is TRBV7-2 and J usage is TRBJ2-7, with D perhaps TRBD1 (5 bases). Germline CDR1 SGHTA, CDR2 FQGNSA. Trimming took 1 base from V and 0 from J, leaving 13 bases between them. This CDR3 spans 16 amino acids. The CDR3 DNA reads as TGTGCCAGCAGCTTAGTCTCAGGGCGCCTCTCCTACGAGCAGTACTTC. As protein: CASSLVSGRLSYEQYF.

Note on this clonotype: A read error may explain this, as a much larger clone is one base away. This chain joins TRBV29-1 and TRBJ2-3, with 11 bases fitting TRBD2. CDR1 is SQVTM, CDR2 ANQGSEA, per germline. The CDR3 totals 16 residues. CDR3 in amino acids: CSIEDLQGLAADTQYF. The CDR3 coding sequence is TGCAGCATTGAAGATCTCCAGGGACTAGCGGCCGATACGCAGTATTTT.

This clonotype was detected only a few times. V gene TRBV20-1 combines with J gene TRBJ2-7; tentatively, D is TRBD1 (6 bases). The CDR3 is 15 amino acids. V was cut by 3 bases and J by 4 bases, with 19 bases left in between. Germline loops: CDR1 DFQATT, CDR2 SNEGSKA (reference sequence). The CDR3 coding sequence is TGCAGTGCTAGTAATCGGGGACAACCCCCGTACGAGCAGTACTTC. Its translation: CSASNRGQPPYEQYF.

A few counts support this clonotype. The chain joins TRBV27 to TRBJ2-7, with a possible D match to TRBD1 (5 bases). The V end was cut by 3 bases, the J end by 5 bases, with 8 bases between. The germline V gene has CDR1 MNHEY and CDR2 SMNVEV (reference sequence). CDR3 length: 12 residues. This CDR3 is CASSLMGHEQYF. CDR3 bases: TGTGCCAGCAGTTTGATGGGGCACGAGCAGTACTTC.

The chain is built from TRBV7-2 and TRBJ1-2; the match to TRBD1 covers 7 bases. The junction had 3 bases not matched to a gene; V was cut back by 5 bases and J by 3 bases. The CDR3 loop spans 13 amino acids. Looked up from germline, CDR1 is SGHTA and CDR2 is FQGNSA. The CDR3 sequence: CASSKGTDYGYTF. CDR3 DNA: TGTGCCAGCAGCAAAGGGACAGACTATGGCTACACCTTC.

This clonotype came up a few times. The J gene is TRBJ1-1, the V gene TRBV7-9; D might be TRBD1 (5 bases). Germline V gene lookup returns CDR1 SEHNR and CDR2 FQNEAQ (reference sequence). This CDR3 comprises 13 residues. V was trimmed by 7 bases and J by 0 bases, leaving 9 bases between them. The CDR3 DNA reads as TGTGCCAGCATCGGGGGGGTGAACACTGAAGCTTTCTTT. This codes for CASIGGVNTEAFF.

This clonotype was seen just once. The V and J genes are TRBV12-3 or TRBV12-4 and TRBJ2-3; the D gene could be TRBD1 or TRBD2 (5 bases each). The V end lost 3 bases, the J end lost 1 base, and 14 bases lay between the germline ends. The CDR3 length is 16 residues. CDR3: CASSFTSGQGTDTQYF. The CDR3 DNA is TGTGCCAGCAGTTTCACATCGGGGCAGGGCACAGATACGCAGTATTTT.

This clonotype was observed a handful of times. The V gene is TRBV20-1, the J gene TRBJ2-5, with 11 bases that match TRBD1. Germline V gives CDR1 DFQATT, CDR2 SNEGSKA (reference sequence). Losses at the gene ends were 5 bases for V and 4 bases for J; bases not matched to a gene: 3. The CDR3 extends over 13 amino acids. CDR3 nucleotides: TGCAGTGCTGCGGACAGGGGGCGAGAGACCCAGTACTTC. It translates to CSAADRGRETQYF.

The sample holds a few counts of this clonotype. V gene TRBV7-2 combines with J gene TRBJ1-1, with D perhaps TRBD1 (6 bases). The ends were cut back, 5 bases at V and 1 base at J, with 17 bases in the middle. The CDR3 totals 16 residues. Per the germline V gene, CDR1 is SGHTA and CDR2 is FQGNSA. DNA for the CDR3: TGTGCCAGCAGCCCCCGGGCGACAGGACCGAACACTGAAGCTTTCTTT. Translation: CASSPRATGPNTEAFF.

The chain is built from TRBV27 and TRBJ2-1; 8 bases line up with TRBD1. The CDR3 is 13 residues long. Germline trimming cut 6 bases from V and 9 bases from J; bases unmatched to any gene: 7. Germline lookup yields CDR1 MNHEY and CDR2 SMNVEV (reference sequence). The CDR3 loop is CASSLQGAGEQFF. CDR3 bases: TGTGCCAGCAGCCTTCAGGGGGCTGGTGAGCAGTTCTTC.

This clonotype was seen only a few times. The chain has TRBV25-1 and TRBJ2-5; TRBD2 aligns across 12 bases. V was pared by 6 bases and J by 4 bases, with 0 bases of the junction left unmatched. Germline assignment: CDR1 MGHDK and CDR2 SYGVNS. This CDR3 has 13 amino acids. The DNA of the CDR3 is TGTGCCAGCAGGACTAGCGGGAGAGAGACCCAGTACTTC. It specifies CASRTSGRETQYF.

The V gene is TRBV3-1, the J gene TRBJ2-1; 7 nucleotides agree with TRBD1. This CDR3 has 16 residues. Looked up from germline, CDR1 is LGHDT and CDR2 is YNNKEL (reference sequence). V gave up 6 bases and J gave up 0 bases; unmatched junction bases: 8. CDR3 in amino acids: CASSYTGTASYNEQFF. The CDR3 nucleotides are TGTGCCAGCAGTTATACCGGGACAGCCTCCTACAATGAGCAGTTCTTC.

The rearrangement links TRBV28 to TRBJ2-4, with 7 bases aligning to TRBD1. The J call may be in error: the DNA end matches TRBJ2-7 better. Looked up from germline, CDR1 is MDHEN and CDR2 is SYDVKM. CDR3 size: 15 residues. CDR3 sequence reads: CASRLPGQRVHEQYF. CDR3 sequence (DNA): TGTGCCAGCAGACTACCGGGACAGAGGGTCCACGAGCAGTACTTC.

This chain joins TRBV11-2 and TRBJ2-3; 9 nucleotides align to TRBD2. V lost 2 bases to trimming and J lost 6 bases; unmatched junction nucleotides: 6. The CDR3 is 15 residues long. Germline V gene lookup returns CDR1 SGHAT and CDR2 FQNNGV. As DNA, the CDR3 is TGTGCCAGCAGCTTAATACCTAGCGGGGCCGATACGCAGTATTTT. Translation: CASSLIPSGADTQYF.

This clonotype was picked up one time. The rearrangement joins TRBV18 to TRBJ2-4; 9 bases are a match to TRBD1. Germline V gene data show CDR1 as KGHSH and CDR2 as LQKENI. V dropped 2 bases and J dropped 0; count of bases not matched to a gene: 8. The CDR3 totals 18 residues. The CDR3 bases are TGTGCCAGCTCACCAGATCAGGGACAGGGCCTAGCCAAAAACATTCAGTACTTC. Translation: CASSPDQGQGLAKNIQYF.

The chain employs TRBV5-5 and TRBJ2-5; 9 nucleotides align to TRBD1. V lost 4 bases to trimming and J lost 11 bases; unmatched junction nucleotides: 12. Per germline, CDR1 SGHKS and CDR2 YYEKEE (reference sequence). The CDR3 is made up of 14 amino acids. The CDR3 nucleotides read TGTGCCAGCAGCCTCCCGGGACAGGGCAATGAGCAGTACTTC. Protein: CASSLPGQGNEQYF. Full variable domain (rest looked up from reference TRBV5-5 and TRBJ2-5): DAGVTQSPTHLIKTRGQQVTLRCSPISGHKSVSWYQQVLGQGPQFIFQYYEKEERGRGNFPDRFSARQFPNYSSELNVNALLLGDSALYLCASSLPGQGNEQYFGPGTRLLVL.

The chain links TRBV30 to TRBJ2-7, with TRBD2 as a possible D gene (5 bases). There are 13 residues in the CDR3. Germline-derived CDR1 and CDR2 are GTSNPN and SVGIG (reference sequence). Trimming took 5 bases from V and 0 from J, leaving 11 bases between them. The CDR3: CAWAVGSSYEQYF. The CDR3 DNA is TGTGCCTGGGCGGTGGGGAGCTCCTACGAGCAGTACTTC.

In this sample, this clonotype turned up a few times. V gene TRBV11-2 combines with J gene TRBJ2-3, with 9 bases identical to TRBD2. Per the germline V gene, CDR1 is SGHAT and CDR2 is FQNNGV. After removal of 7 bases from V and 5 bases from J, the junction contained 10 bases not matched to a gene. The CDR3 extends over 15 amino acids. CDR3 bases: TGTGCCAGCACCCCCGCGGGAGGGCCAGGAGATACGCAGTATTTT. Translated, it gives CASTPAGGPGDTQYF.

The chain employs TRBV24-1 and TRBJ2-1; perhaps TRBD2 as D (7 bases). CDR3 length: 15 residues. V shed 6 bases and J shed 7 bases, with 18 bases lying between them. The germline V gene has CDR1 KGHDR and CDR2 SFDVKD. The CDR3 nucleotides read TGTGCCACCAGTCCTCGGGGGGCCCAGGGGAATGAGCAGTTCTTC. Residues: CATSPRGAQGNEQFF.